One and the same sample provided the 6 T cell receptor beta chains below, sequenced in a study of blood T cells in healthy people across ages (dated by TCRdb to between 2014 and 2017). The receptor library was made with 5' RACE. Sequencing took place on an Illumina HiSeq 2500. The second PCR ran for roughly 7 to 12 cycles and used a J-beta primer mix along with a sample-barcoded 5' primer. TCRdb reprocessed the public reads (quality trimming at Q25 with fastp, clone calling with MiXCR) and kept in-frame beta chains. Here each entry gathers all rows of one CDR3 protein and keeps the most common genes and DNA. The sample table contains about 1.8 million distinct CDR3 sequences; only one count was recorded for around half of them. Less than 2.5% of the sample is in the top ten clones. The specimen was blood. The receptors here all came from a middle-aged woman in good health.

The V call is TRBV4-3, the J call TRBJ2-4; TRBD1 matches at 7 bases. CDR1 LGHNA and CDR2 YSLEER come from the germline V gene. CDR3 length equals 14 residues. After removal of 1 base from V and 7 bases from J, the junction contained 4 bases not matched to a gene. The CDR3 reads CASSQGIRGNIQYF. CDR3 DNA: TGCGCCAGCAGCCAAGGGATCAGGGGGAACATTCAGTACTTC.

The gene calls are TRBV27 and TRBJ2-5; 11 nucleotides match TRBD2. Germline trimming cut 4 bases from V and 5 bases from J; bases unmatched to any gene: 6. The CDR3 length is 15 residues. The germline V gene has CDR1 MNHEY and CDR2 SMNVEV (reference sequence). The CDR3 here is CASSSRSSGRETQYF. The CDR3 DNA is TGTGCCAGCAGTTCGCGCTCTAGCGGGAGGGAGACCCAGTACTTC.

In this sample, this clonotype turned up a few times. The CDR3 bases are TGCGCCAGCAGCCCCGGACAGGTCCGCCCCGAGCAGTTCTTC. The encoded protein is CASSPGQVRPEQFF. The chain joins TRBV4-3 to TRBJ2-1, with 7 bases matching TRBD1. Germline V lookup: CDR1 LGHNA, CDR2 YSLEER. Unmatched junction bases numbered 10, after V lost 4 bases and J lost 10 bases. The CDR3 spans 14 residues.

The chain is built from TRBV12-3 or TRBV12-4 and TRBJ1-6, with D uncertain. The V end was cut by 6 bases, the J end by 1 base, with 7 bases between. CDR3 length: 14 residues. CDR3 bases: TGTGCCAGCAGATGGGGTTCCTATAATTCACCCCTCCACTTT. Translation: CASRWGSYNSPLHF.

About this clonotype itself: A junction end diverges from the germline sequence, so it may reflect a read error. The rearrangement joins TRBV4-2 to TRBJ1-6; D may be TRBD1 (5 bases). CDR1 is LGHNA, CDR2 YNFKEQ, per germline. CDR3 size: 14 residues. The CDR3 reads CASSHRVSGSPPHF. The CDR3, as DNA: TGTGCCAGCAGCCACAGGGTTTCGGGTTCACCCCCCCACTTT.

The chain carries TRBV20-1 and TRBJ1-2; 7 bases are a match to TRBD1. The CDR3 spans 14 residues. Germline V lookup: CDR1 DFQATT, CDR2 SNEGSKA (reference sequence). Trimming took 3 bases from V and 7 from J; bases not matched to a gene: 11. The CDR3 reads CSARLGTAGGGYTF. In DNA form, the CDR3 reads TGCAGTGCTAGGCTAGGGACAGCAGGGGGTGGCTACACCTTC.